This T cell receptor (beta chain) appears in the sequencing data of a study of cytomegalovirus exposure and HLA in healthy donors. J gave up 7 bases and V 6 bases, and 3 bases lay outside the gene matches. The germline V gene has CDR1 WNHNN and CDR2 SYGVQD (reference sequence). The length of the CDR3 is 13 residues. Profiling relied on immunoSEQ multiplex PCR, and the TCRdb table lists in-frame clones only, not all of them. The profile covers 100,000 to 150,000 clones, with 89% appearing a single time and more than 0.95% taken by the ten largest. The sequencing input was PBMCs. The receptor comes from a woman aged 18-29 years in good health and CMV-seronegative. This rearrangement joins TRBV10-1 to TRBJ2-2, with TRBD1 matching 9 bases. The CDR3 DNA reads TGCGCCAGCAGGGGACAGGGCGTCGGGGAGCTGTTTTTT. This gives the protein CASRGQGVGELFF.